This is a list of T cell receptor beta chains from one sample in a study of T cell repertoires in cytomegalovirus infection. These receptors have no known antigen. TCRdb passed the reads through MiXCR, listing each CDR3 protein once. The data show 450,000 to 550,000 distinct CDR3 sequences, under 55% seen once. Sequences were derived from cultured PBMCs, sampled from culture after CMV antigen stimulation. These receptors were collected from a human donor in good health (CMV status not recorded). Some clones in this sample may be carry-over from other donors' samples. The conserved cysteine and the conserved F or W are not part of the CDR3 here. Each record gives: J gene, V gene, CDR3 protein.

TRBJ2-5,TRBV7-6,ASSFSGTWGTQY
TRBJ2-1,TRBV20-1,SFWVAGVVGNEQF
TRBJ2-3,TRBV12-3/TRBV12-4,ASSLAPPSPGSLGPDTQY
TRBJ1-5,TRBV7-2,ASSSTGAQPQH
TRBJ2-3,TRBV20-1,SARVVDTQY
TRBJ2-1,TRBV6-2/TRBV6-3,ASTVEAEVDEQF
TRBJ2-7,TRBV15,ATSREARAEQY
TRBJ2-2,TRBV5-4,ASSWDAGELF
TRBJ2-5,TRBV7-6,ASSLVGRGSIGETQY
TRBJ2-3,TRBV5-1,ASSPRTFVADTQY
TRBJ2-1,TRBV7-6,ASSPAGLAGALREQF
TRBJ2-2,TRBV7-8,ASSLERLKRVGELF
TRBJ2-3,TRBV7-9,ASSLEGYSGKDTQY
TRBJ2-7,TRBV4-1,ASSPRSAGGREQY
TRBJ1-2,TRBV10-3,AISELRATYGYT
TRBJ1-2,TRBV7-2,ASAIGGLGYT
TRBJ2-6,TRBV6-6,ASSYSGVLSGANVLT
TRBJ1-1,TRBV6-5,ASSYSRSAEAF
TRBJ1-1,TRBV4-1,ASSQERYINTEAF
TRBJ2-3,TRBV11-3,ASSLPRLAGGTDTQY
TRBJ2-7,TRBV7-2,ASSTTGFGSSEQY
TRBJ2-3,TRBV7-6,ASSTVSTDTQY
TRBJ2-7,TRBV24-1,ATSDSSRGLDEQY
TRBJ1-4,TRBV6-5,ASRRGRALATNEKLF
TRBJ1-5,TRBV2,ASRWDRRFNQPQH
TRBJ2-7,TRBV6-1,ASSGWTGVSYEQY
TRBJ2-2,TRBV20-1,SARRGGTYTGELF
TRBJ2-5,TRBV7-8,ASSSTASGETQY
TRBJ1-2,TRBV10-3,AISEDLDYGYT
TRBJ1-1,TRBV20-1,SASPGTPEAF
TRBJ2-3,TRBV15,ATSRLMPGLAGADTQY
TRBJ2-5,TRBV20-1,SGEKREGYQETQY
TRBJ1-2,TRBV15,ATSRDGQGGYT
TRBJ2-1,TRBV7-2,ASSLQPAGGGYYNEQF
TRBJ2-5,TRBV7-2,ASSLALGLTRQETQY
TRBJ2-7,TRBV7-8,ASNAGSYEQY
TRBJ1-5,TRBV7-8,ATRSGLSNQPQH
TRBJ2-3,TRBV20-1,SASRTGLMDTQY
TRBJ2-5,TRBV25-1,ASSPPLRVRVRIAETQY
TRBJ1-3,TRBV6-6,ASWALVHRAGNTIY
TRBJ2-1,TRBV7-8,ASRRVRTSGRDNEQF
TRBJ2-7,TRBV6-5,ASSYSTLQGTTYEQY
TRBJ2-2,TRBV12-5,ASGLGTEITGELF
TRBJ1-1,TRBV7-8,ASSLWDRGDEAF
TRBJ2-1,TRBV7-9,ASRGPGQGVDEQF
TRBJ2-3,TRBV6-1,ASRPSADTQY
TRBJ2-7,TRBV7-2,ASSPWSGPTYEQY
TRBJ2-3,TRBV12-3/TRBV12-4,ASSLRPGLESDTQY
TRBJ2-3,TRBV7-8,ASSPSPDTQY
TRBJ1-1,TRBV6-2/TRBV6-3,ASTGRGAETEAF
TRBJ2-7,TRBV4-3,ASSQDTGGEQY
TRBJ1-3,TRBV7-2,ASSLVQGGGNTIY
TRBJ1-4,TRBV27,ASSALAVMGEKLF
TRBJ2-5,TRBV6-6,ASRWTGLRTQY
TRBJ2-2,TRBV4-1,ASSRGDRGNGGELF
TRBJ2-1,TRBV10-3,AITRAGGPVGEQF
TRBJ2-3,TRBV2,ARTSGTGGTSTDTQY
TRBJ2-3,TRBV4-1,ASSQDPPQGWVTDTQY